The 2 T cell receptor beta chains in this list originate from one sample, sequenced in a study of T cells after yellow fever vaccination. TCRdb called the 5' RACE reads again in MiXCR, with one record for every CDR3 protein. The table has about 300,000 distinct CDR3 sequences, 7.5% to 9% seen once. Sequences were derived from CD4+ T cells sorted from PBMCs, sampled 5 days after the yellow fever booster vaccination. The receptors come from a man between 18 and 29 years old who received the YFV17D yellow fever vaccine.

The DNA of the CDR3 is TGCGCCAGCAGCGGACAGGGGGTCTATGGCTACACCTTC. Residues: CASSGQGVYGYTF. The chain employs TRBV5-1 and TRBJ1-2; 10 bases line up with TRBD1. Germline CDR1 is SGHRS and CDR2 is YFSETQ. The trim removed 4 bases at V and 4 bases at J, leaving 1 base unmatched. CDR3 length: 13 amino acids.

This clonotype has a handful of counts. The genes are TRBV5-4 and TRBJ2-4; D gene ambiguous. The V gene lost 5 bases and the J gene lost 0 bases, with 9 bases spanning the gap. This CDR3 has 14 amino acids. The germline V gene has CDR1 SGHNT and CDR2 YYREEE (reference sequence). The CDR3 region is CASRQDVAKNIQYF. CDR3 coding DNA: TGTGCCAGCAGACAAGACGTAGCCAAAAACATTCAGTACTTC.